There are a few counts of the clone carrying this TCR beta chain. Its target is unknown. The CDR3 length is 15 residues. Trimming cost V 0 bases and J 1 base, with 10 bases left between them. Per germline, CDR1 DFQATT and CDR2 SNEGSKA (reference sequence). This specimen belongs to a study of CD8 T cells in ankylosing spondylitis. It was by quantitative 5'-RACE with molecular barcodes that TCR beta libraries were made. TCRdb used MiXCR to reprocess the 5' RACE reads, holding one entry per CDR3 protein. This table has about 110,000 distinct CDR3 sequences, less than 25% appearing once. Study findings and constraints: There was reportedly significant enrichment of clones that were disease-linked in matched ankylosing spondylitis synovial fluid. Disease-linked clones, CD8+, were relatively rare in peripheral blood.

The chain is built from TRBV20-1 and TRBJ2-1; no firm D call. Source material: synovial fluid, either unsorted or a sorted T cell fraction (not recorded which). The TCR originated in a male donor with ankylosing spondylitis. The CDR3 coding sequence is TGCAGTGCTAGAGATCTGGGAAAATCCTACAATGAGCAGTTCTTC. Protein: CSARDLGKSYNEQFF.